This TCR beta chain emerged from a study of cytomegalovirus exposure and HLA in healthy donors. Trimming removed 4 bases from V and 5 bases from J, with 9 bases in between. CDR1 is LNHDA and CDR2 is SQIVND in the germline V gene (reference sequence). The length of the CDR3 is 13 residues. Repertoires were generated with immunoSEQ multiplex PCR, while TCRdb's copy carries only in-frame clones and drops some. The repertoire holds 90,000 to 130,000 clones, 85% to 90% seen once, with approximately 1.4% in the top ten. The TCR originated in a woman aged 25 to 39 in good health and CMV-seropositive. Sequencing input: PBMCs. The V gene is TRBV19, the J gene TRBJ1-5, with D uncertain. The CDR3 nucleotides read TGTGCCAGTAGTACAACATTTGATCAGCCCCAGCATTTT. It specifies CASSTTFDQPQHF.